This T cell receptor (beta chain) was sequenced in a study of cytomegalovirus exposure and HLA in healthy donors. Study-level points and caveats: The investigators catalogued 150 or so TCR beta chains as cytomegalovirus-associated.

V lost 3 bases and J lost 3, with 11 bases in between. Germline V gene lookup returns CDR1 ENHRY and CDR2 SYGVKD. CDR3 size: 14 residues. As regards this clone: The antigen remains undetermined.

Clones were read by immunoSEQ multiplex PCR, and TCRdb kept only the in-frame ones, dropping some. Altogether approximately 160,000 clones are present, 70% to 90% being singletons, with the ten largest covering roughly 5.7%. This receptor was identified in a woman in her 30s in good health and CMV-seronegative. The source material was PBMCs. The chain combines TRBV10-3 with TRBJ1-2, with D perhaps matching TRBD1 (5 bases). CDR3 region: CAISDPPGDYGYTF. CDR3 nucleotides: TGTGCCATCAGTGATCCCCCGGGGGACTATGGCTACACCTTC.